Listed below are T cell receptor beta chains from one sample, sequenced in a study of Graves' ophthalmopathy and Graves' hyperthyroidism. TCRdb reanalysed the multiplex PCR reads using MiXCR and keeps one entry per CDR3 protein. The table lists some 39,000 distinct CDR3 sequences, 45% to 55% of them singletons. The source material was peripheral blood. Source of these receptors: an adult woman with stable Graves' hyperthyroidism. The CDR3 runs from the conserved cysteine through the conserved F or W. A D gene is named only where the DNA matches it firmly. Size is omitted from some rows. Given values are once, few, many or a class for expanded clones.

D gene	V gene	clone size	J gene	CDR3 DNA	CDR3 protein
TRBD1	TRBV7-8	once	TRBJ2-2	TGTGCCAGCAGCGACCTGGACAGGGGTACCGGGGAGCTGTTTTTT	CASSDLDRGTGELFF
TRBD2	TRBV7-9	many	TRBJ2-3	TGTGCCAGCAGCTTAACCTCCTGGATAGCGGGATACACAGATACGCAGTATTTT	CASSLTSWIAGYTDTQYF
.	TRBV29-1	many	TRBJ1-1	TGCAGCGTTGAAGAGGGGACCGGAGCCTCTGAAGCTTTCTTT	CSVEEGTGASEAFF
TRBD1	TRBV5-5	.	TRBJ2-7	TGTGCCAGCAGCGGAGGGACAGGGTACGCCGAGCAGTACTTC	CASSGGTGYAEQYF
.	TRBV7-2	.	TRBJ1-1	TGTGCCAGCAGCCACGACCAGGGTTGGACTGAAGCTTTCTTT	CASSHDQGWTEAFF
TRBD1	TRBV29-1	few	TRBJ2-7	TGCAGCGTTGGGGGGGACAGGGGCGGCGAGCAGTACTTC	CSVGGDRGGEQYF
TRBD1	TRBV7-8	.	TRBJ1-1	TGTGCCAGCAGCTTAGATTGGCAGGGGGCGCGGTTGGGCACTGAAGCTTTCTTT	CASSLDWQGARLGTEAFF
.	TRBV7-2	.	TRBJ1-5	TGTGCCAGCAGCTCACTCGGGTCTAGCACGGGGGGAAATCAGCCCCAGCATTTT	CASSSLGSSTGGNQPQHF
TRBD1	TRBV7-9	.	TRBJ2-7	TGTGCCAGCAGCCCCCCCGGGACAGGGGTGAACGAGCAGTACTTC	CASSPPGTGVNEQYF
.	TRBV2	many	TRBJ2-5	TGTGCCAGCAATCTGAGGGACTTCCCACAAGAGACCCAGTACTTC	CASNLRDFPQETQYF
TRBD2	TRBV7-3	.	TRBJ2-6	TGTGCCAGCAGCCTCCGGGGGGGGACTGGGGCCAACGTCCTGACTTTC	CASSLRGGTGANVLTF
TRBD2	TRBV20-1	many	TRBJ2-5	TGCAGTGCTAGGGCCGGGACTAGCGAAGGGACCCAGTACTTC	CSARAGTSEGTQYF
.	TRBV7-9	.	TRBJ2-2	TGTGCCAGCAGCTCCACAGGGTTCGCCGGGGAGCTGCTTTTT	CASSSTGFAGELLF
TRBD1	TRBV19	.	TRBJ1-5	TGTGCCAGTAAAAGCTCTGGCAGGGGGAACAATCAGCCCCAGCATTTT	CASKSSGRGNNQPQHF
.	TRBV5-1	many	TRBJ2-3	TGCGCCAGCCAACAGGGTACCGCAGATACGCAGTATTTT	CASQQGTADTQYF
.	TRBV28	many	TRBJ2-7	TGTGCCAGCAGTCCCCACCTCTACGAGCAGTACTTC	CASSPHLYEQYF
TRBD1	TRBV2	once	TRBJ2-7	TGTGCCAGCAGGGAGGGACAGGCCCCCGAGCAGTACTTC	CASREGQAPEQYF
.	TRBV5-1	.	TRBJ1-4	TGCGCCAGCAGCTTGGTTCTTGAAGGAAAACTGTTTTTT	CASSLVLEGKLFF
.	TRBV20-1	many	TRBJ1-2	TGCAGTGCTAGAGATCTTTCTAGTACAGGGCAAAAAGGCTATGGCTACACCTTC	CSARDLSSTGQKGYGYTF
TRBD1	TRBV12-3/TRBV12-4	medium-sized	TRBJ1-2	TGTGCCAGCAGTTTGGGGACAGGGTATGGCTACACCTTC	CASSLGTGYGYTF
TRBD1	TRBV12-3/TRBV12-4	many	TRBJ2-6	TGTGCCAGCAGTTTACGAATAGGGACAGGGAGCTCCCCTGTCCTATCTGGGGCCAACGTCCTGACTTTC	CASSLRIGTGSSPVLSGANVLTF
TRBD2	TRBV2	many	TRBJ2-3	TGTGCCAGCAGTGATCGACTAGCGGGGGGAGATACGCAGTATTTT	CASSDRLAGGDTQYF